The next 7 T cell receptor beta chains were all read from a single sample in a study of blood T cell repertoires in COVID-19. Produced via immunoSEQ multiplex PCR; TCRdb's table is partial and in-frame only. In the table there are a few hundred thousand clones, around 89% of which are singletons. Source material: PBMCs or T cells enriched from blood (not recorded which). Source of these receptors: a woman under 30 who had recovered from COVID-19.

This chain uses TRBV27 with TRBJ2-3; 12 nucleotides line up with TRBD2. This CDR3 has 17 amino acids. Trimming at V came to 0 bases and at J to 6 bases, leaving 7 bases not matched to a gene. CDR1 and CDR2 (germline): MNHEY, SMNVEV (reference sequence). In DNA form, the CDR3 reads TGTGCCAGCAGTTTATCTTATCGGACTAGCGGGGTGGATACGCAGTATTTT. It specifies CASSLSYRTSGVDTQYF.

This sequence joins TRBV2 and TRBJ2-1; weak D call: TRBD2 (6 bases). The germline gives CDR1 SNHLY, CDR2 FYNNEI. Trimming shortened V by 4 bases and J by 3 bases, and 7 bases separated the two germline ends. The CDR3 covers 13 residues. The CDR3 reads CASSVEGYNEQFF. CDR3 bases: TGTGCCAGCAGTGTGGAGGGCTACAATGAGCAGTTCTTC.

The chain has TRBV30 and TRBJ1-3; no definite D call. CDR3 length: 12 amino acids. V dropped 3 bases and J dropped 8 bases, with 11 bases sitting between them. Germline V gene lookup returns CDR1 GTSNPN and CDR2 SVGIG (reference sequence). The CDR3: CAWRGGGDTIYF. The CDR3 DNA follows: TGTGCCTGGAGGGGAGGTGGGGACACCATATATTTT.

V usage is TRBV4-2 and J usage is TRBJ1-1, with 7 bases that match TRBD1. The germline V gene encodes CDR1 LGHNA and CDR2 YNFKEQ. The CDR3 runs to 15 residues. The trim removed 0 bases at V and 5 bases at J, leaving 6 bases unmatched. The DNA of the CDR3 is TGTGCCAGCAGCCAAGAAAAGGGGGCTGGGACTGAAGCTTTCTTT. This sequence encodes CASSQEKGAGTEAFF.

The count of this clone is one. The gene calls are TRBV11-2 and TRBJ2-1, with TRBD2 as a possible D gene (5 bases). V was cut by 2 bases and J by 6 bases, with 11 bases left in between. Germline lookup yields CDR1 SGHAT and CDR2 FQNNGV. The CDR3 spans 14 residues. The CDR3 spells CASSLFRRVNEQFF. CDR3 bases: TGTGCCAGCAGCTTATTCAGGCGGGTCAATGAGCAGTTCTTC.

This rearrangement joins TRBV6-4 to TRBJ1-2; TRBD1 agrees at 8 bases. The length of the CDR3 is 17 residues. The germline gives CDR1 MRHNA, CDR2 SNTAGT. The J segment lost 4 bases and the V segment lost 6 bases, leaving 16 bases of the junction unmatched. Here the CDR3 reads CASSPVALGQATYGYTF. The DNA for the CDR3 is TGTGCCAGCAGCCCCGTGGCGCTGGGACAGGCGACCTATGGCTACACCTTC.

The DNA for the CDR3 is TGTGCCAGCAGCTTATCCGCCGGCAGCGGGAACACTGAAGCTTTCTTT. It translates to CASSLSAGSGNTEAFF. This chain uses TRBV7-9 with TRBJ1-1, with D hard to call. Trimming pared 2 bases from V and 1 base from J, leaving 14 bases between. Germline V CDR1 and CDR2: SEHNR, FQNEAQ (reference sequence). The CDR3 length is 16 residues. Full variable domain (remainder filled in from reference TRBV7-9 and TRBJ1-1): DTGVSQNPRHKITKRGQNVTFRCDPISEHNRLYWYRQTLGQGPEFLTYFQNEAQLEKSRLLSDRFSAERPKGSFSTLEIQRTEQGDSAMYLCASSLSAGSGNTEAFFGQGTRLTVV.